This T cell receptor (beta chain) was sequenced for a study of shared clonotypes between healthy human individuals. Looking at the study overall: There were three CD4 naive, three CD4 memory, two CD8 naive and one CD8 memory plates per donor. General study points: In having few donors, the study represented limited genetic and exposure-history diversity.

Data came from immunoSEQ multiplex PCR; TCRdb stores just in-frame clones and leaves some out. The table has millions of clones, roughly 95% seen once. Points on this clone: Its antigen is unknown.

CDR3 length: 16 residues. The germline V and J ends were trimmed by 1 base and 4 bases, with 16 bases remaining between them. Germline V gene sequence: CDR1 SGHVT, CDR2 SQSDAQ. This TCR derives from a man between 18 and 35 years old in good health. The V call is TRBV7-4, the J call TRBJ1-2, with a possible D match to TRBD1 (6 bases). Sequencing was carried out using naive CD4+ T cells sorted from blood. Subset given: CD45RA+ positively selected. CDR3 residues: CASSLVCRGRSYGYTF. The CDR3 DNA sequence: TGTGCCAGCAGCTTAGTTTGCAGGGGCCGGAGCTATGGCTACACCTTC.